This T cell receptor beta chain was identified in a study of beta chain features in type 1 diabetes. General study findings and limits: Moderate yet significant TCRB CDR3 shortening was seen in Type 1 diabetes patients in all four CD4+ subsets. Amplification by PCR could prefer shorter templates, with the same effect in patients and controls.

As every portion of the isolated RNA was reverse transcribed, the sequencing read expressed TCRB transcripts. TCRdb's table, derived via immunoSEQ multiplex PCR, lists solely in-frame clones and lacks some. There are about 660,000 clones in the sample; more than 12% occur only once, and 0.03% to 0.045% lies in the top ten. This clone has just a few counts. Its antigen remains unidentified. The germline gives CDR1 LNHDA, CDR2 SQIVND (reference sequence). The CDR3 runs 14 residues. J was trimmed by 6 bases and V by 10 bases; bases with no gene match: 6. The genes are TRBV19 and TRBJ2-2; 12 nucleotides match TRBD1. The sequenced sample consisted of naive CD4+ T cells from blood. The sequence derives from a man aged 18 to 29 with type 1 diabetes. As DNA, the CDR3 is TGTGCCACCAGGGACAGGGGGCAATCCGGGGAGCTGTTTTTT. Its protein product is CATRDRGQSGELFF.